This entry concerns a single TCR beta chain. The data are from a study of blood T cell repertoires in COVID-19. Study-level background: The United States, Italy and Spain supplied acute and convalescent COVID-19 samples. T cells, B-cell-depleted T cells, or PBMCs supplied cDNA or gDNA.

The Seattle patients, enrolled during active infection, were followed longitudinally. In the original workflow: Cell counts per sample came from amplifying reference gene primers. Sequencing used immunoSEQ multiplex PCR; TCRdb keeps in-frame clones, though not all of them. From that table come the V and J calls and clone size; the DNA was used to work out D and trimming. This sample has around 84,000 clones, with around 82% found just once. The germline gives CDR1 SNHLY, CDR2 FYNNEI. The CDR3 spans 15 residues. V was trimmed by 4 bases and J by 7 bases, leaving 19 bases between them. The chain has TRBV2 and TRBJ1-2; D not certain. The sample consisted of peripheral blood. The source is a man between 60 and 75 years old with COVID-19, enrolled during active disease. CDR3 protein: CASSGGSSTVFGYTF. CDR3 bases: TGTGCCAGCAGTGGAGGATCCTCAACTGTTTTTGGCTACACCTTC.